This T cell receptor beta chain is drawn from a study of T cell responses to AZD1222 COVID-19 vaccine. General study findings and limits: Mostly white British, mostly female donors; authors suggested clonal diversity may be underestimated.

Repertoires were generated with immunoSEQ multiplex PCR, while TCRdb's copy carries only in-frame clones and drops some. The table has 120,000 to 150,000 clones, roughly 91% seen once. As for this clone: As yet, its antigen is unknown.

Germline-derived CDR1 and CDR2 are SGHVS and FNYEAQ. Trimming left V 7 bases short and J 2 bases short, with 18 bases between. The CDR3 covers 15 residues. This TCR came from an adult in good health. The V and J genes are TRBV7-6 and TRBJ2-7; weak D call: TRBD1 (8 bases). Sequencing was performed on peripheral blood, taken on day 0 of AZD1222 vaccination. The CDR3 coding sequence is TGTGCCAGCACCCAGGGGGCGGGGGTAACCTACGAGCAGTACTTC. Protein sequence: CASTQGAGVTYEQYF. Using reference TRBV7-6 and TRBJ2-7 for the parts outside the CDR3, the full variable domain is GAGVSQSPRYKVTKRGQDVALRCDPISGHVSLYWYRQALGQGPEFLTYFNYEAQQDKSGLPNDRFSAERPEGSISTLTIQRTEQRDSAMYRCASTQGAGVTYEQYFGPGTRLTVT.